A selection of T cell receptor beta chains follows, all from one sample in a study of T-cell memory formation after mild COVID-19. MiXCR, applied by TCRdb to the 5' RACE reads, yields one record per CDR3 protein. The sample has 550,000 to 700,000 distinct CDR3 sequences, under 20% seen once; the top ten hold approximately 12%. Sequencing was performed on PBMCs or a T cell subset sorted from them (not recorded which). The source of these receptors is an adult woman who had mild COVID-19 (a few samples of this study predate the infection). Cell type and time point are not known. Each CDR3 is given with its conserved first and last residue. Fields, in order: V gene, clone size, J gene, D gene, CDR3 DNA, CDR3 protein. The D gene is left open where the match is weak. Only some rows state a clone size, as once, few, many or a class for expanded clones.

v_call: TRBV2
clone_size: few
j_call: TRBJ1-5
d_call: TRBD1
cdr3_nt: TGTGCCAGCAGTGCCCCACGACAGGGAAAGGTTGATCAGCCCCAGCATTTT
cdr3_aa: CASSAPRQGKVDQPQHF

v_call: TRBV12-3/TRBV12-4
clone_size: few
j_call: TRBJ2-6
d_call: .
cdr3_nt: TGTGCCAGCAGTTTAACAGGGCTTTCTGGGGCCAACGTCCTGACTTTC
cdr3_aa: CASSLTGLSGANVLTF

v_call: TRBV27
clone_size: .
j_call: TRBJ2-7
d_call: .
cdr3_nt: TGTGCCAGCAGTTATGAGGGGGGATCCTACGAGCAGTACTTC
cdr3_aa: CASSYEGGSYEQYF

v_call: TRBV13
clone_size: .
j_call: TRBJ2-3
d_call: .
cdr3_nt: TGTGCCAGCAGCCCGGCGTTGATAGATACGCAGTATTTT
cdr3_aa: CASSPALIDTQYF

v_call: TRBV11-2
clone_size: many
j_call: TRBJ2-5
d_call: TRBD2
cdr3_nt: TGTGCCAGCAGCCTTGGACTAGGACCCGTTTGGGAGACCCAGTACTTC
cdr3_aa: CASSLGLGPVWETQYF

v_call: TRBV12-3/TRBV12-4
clone_size: few
j_call: TRBJ1-2
d_call: .
cdr3_nt: TGTGCCAGCAGTTTGTCCCAGGGAGGGACCTATGGCTACACCTTC
cdr3_aa: CASSLSQGGTYGYTF

v_call: TRBV7-3
clone_size: once
j_call: TRBJ2-5
d_call: .
cdr3_nt: TGTGCCAGCAGCGTCCGGGACGGACCCCAAGAGACCCAGTACTTC
cdr3_aa: CASSVRDGPQETQYF

v_call: TRBV6-5
clone_size: few
j_call: TRBJ2-7
d_call: TRBD1
cdr3_nt: TGTGCCAGCAGTTACGGGACAGGGGAGCTTGGGCAGTACTTC
cdr3_aa: CASSYGTGELGQYF

v_call: TRBV4-2
clone_size: .
j_call: TRBJ2-7
d_call: TRBD2
cdr3_nt: TGTGCCAGCAGCCAAGGGGCACAGCGGGAGGCCCCCTACGAGCAGTACTTC
cdr3_aa: CASSQGAQREAPYEQYF

v_call: TRBV5-1
clone_size: .
j_call: TRBJ1-1
d_call: TRBD1
cdr3_nt: TGCGCCAGCAGCTTGGACAGGGGGATTTCGGGGAACACTGAAGCTTTCTTT
cdr3_aa: CASSLDRGISGNTEAFF

v_call: TRBV12-3/TRBV12-4
clone_size: few
j_call: TRBJ1-1
d_call: TRBD1
cdr3_nt: TGTGCCAATGACAGGGGACCGAACACTGAAGCTTTCTTT
cdr3_aa: CANDRGPNTEAFF

v_call: TRBV12-3/TRBV12-4
clone_size: .
j_call: TRBJ1-3
d_call: .
cdr3_nt: TGTGCCAGCGGACTCGGGGCAGGGCTCCTCTCTGGAAACACCATATATTTT
cdr3_aa: CASGLGAGLLSGNTIYF

v_call: TRBV10-3
clone_size: few
j_call: TRBJ2-3
d_call: TRBD1
cdr3_nt: TGTGCCATCGCCGACAGGGGCCTCGATACGCAGTATTTT
cdr3_aa: CAIADRGLDTQYF

v_call: TRBV24-1
clone_size: few
j_call: TRBJ2-1
d_call: TRBD1
cdr3_nt: TGTGCCACCAGTGATTTCGGGACAGCCTACAATGAGCAGTTCTTC
cdr3_aa: CATSDFGTAYNEQFF

v_call: TRBV20-1
clone_size: many
j_call: TRBJ1-1
d_call: TRBD1
cdr3_nt: TGCAGTGCTCGTATTCCGGGACAGCGAGAAGCTTTCTTT
cdr3_aa: CSARIPGQREAFF

v_call: TRBV15
clone_size: .
j_call: TRBJ2-7
d_call: .
cdr3_nt: TGTGCCACCAGCAGAGATGAGGGGAACTCCTACGAGCAGTACTTC
cdr3_aa: CATSRDEGNSYEQYF

v_call: TRBV7-9
clone_size: few
j_call: TRBJ2-1
d_call: .
cdr3_nt: TGTGCCAGCAGCTTTCCCGAGATCAGCTCCTACAATGAGCAGTTCTTC
cdr3_aa: CASSFPEISSYNEQFF

v_call: TRBV28
clone_size: once
j_call: TRBJ2-2
d_call: TRBD1
cdr3_nt: TGTGCCAGCAGGGGACAGGTGGGCGGGGAGCTGTTTTTT
cdr3_aa: CASRGQVGGELFF

v_call: TRBV12-5
clone_size: .
j_call: TRBJ2-2
d_call: .
cdr3_nt: TGTGCTAGTGGTTTGGCGGTGGGGGGTCACACCGGGGAGCTGTTTTTT
cdr3_aa: CASGLAVGGHTGELFF

v_call: TRBV5-1
clone_size: few
j_call: TRBJ2-6
d_call: TRBD2
cdr3_nt: TGCGCCAGCAGCTTGGATATAGCGGGGAGCTCTGGGGCCAACGTCCTGACTTTC
cdr3_aa: CASSLDIAGSSGANVLTF

v_call: TRBV27
clone_size: .
j_call: TRBJ1-2
d_call: TRBD1
cdr3_nt: TGTGCCAGCAGTTTACGAGGGGACAGGCTATATGGCTACACCTTC
cdr3_aa: CASSLRGDRLYGYTF

v_call: TRBV15
clone_size: few
j_call: TRBJ2-5
d_call: TRBD2
cdr3_nt: TGTGCCACCAGCAGAGATCTGGCGGGGGGTGTGACAGAGACCCAGTACTTC
cdr3_aa: CATSRDLAGGVTETQYF

v_call: TRBV2
clone_size: .
j_call: TRBJ1-4
d_call: TRBD1
cdr3_nt: TGTGCCAGCAGATACGGACAGGGAAGTTCAACTAATGAAAAACTGTTTTTT
cdr3_aa: CASRYGQGSSTNEKLFF

v_call: TRBV12-3/TRBV12-4
clone_size: many
j_call: TRBJ1-3
d_call: .
cdr3_nt: TGTGCCAGCAGCTTGACAGGCTCTGGAAACACCATATATTTT
cdr3_aa: CASSLTGSGNTIYF

v_call: TRBV30
clone_size: .
j_call: TRBJ2-7
d_call: TRBD1
cdr3_nt: TGTGCCTGGAGTACCGGGACAGGCACCTACGAGCAGTACTTC
cdr3_aa: CAWSTGTGTYEQYF

v_call: TRBV23-1
clone_size: few
j_call: TRBJ1-5
d_call: TRBD1
cdr3_nt: TGCGCCAGCAGTCAAGCCGGGACAGCTAATAGCAATCAGCCCCAGCATTTT
cdr3_aa: CASSQAGTANSNQPQHF

v_call: TRBV7-3
clone_size: .
j_call: TRBJ2-3
d_call: .
cdr3_nt: TGTGCCAGCAGCGGATGGGAGGCCGCCCCCACAGATACGCAGTATTTT
cdr3_aa: CASSGWEAAPTDTQYF

v_call: TRBV24-1
clone_size: few
j_call: TRBJ2-3
d_call: .
cdr3_nt: TGTGCCACCAGTGATCCGGCAGGGCCCAGCACAGATACGCAGTATTTT
cdr3_aa: CATSDPAGPSTDTQYF

v_call: TRBV3-1
clone_size: few
j_call: TRBJ1-5
d_call: .
cdr3_nt: TGTGCCAGCAGCCAAGGAGGGCTTCATAATCAGCCCCAGCATTTT
cdr3_aa: CASSQGGLHNQPQHF

v_call: TRBV9
clone_size: .
j_call: TRBJ2-7
d_call: .
cdr3_nt: TGTGCCAGCAGCCCCAAAGGGAGGTCCTACGAGCAGTACTTC
cdr3_aa: CASSPKGRSYEQYF

v_call: TRBV25-1
clone_size: .
j_call: TRBJ2-3
d_call: .
cdr3_nt: TGTGCCAGCAGTGAAGTCCCCCGTTCAGATACGCAGTATTTT
cdr3_aa: CASSEVPRSDTQYF

v_call: TRBV24-1
clone_size: few
j_call: TRBJ2-1
d_call: TRBD2
cdr3_nt: TGTGCCACCAGTGGGGGACTAGCGGAGAACTACAATGAGCAGTTCTTC
cdr3_aa: CATSGGLAENYNEQFF

v_call: TRBV5-1
clone_size: .
j_call: TRBJ2-1
d_call: TRBD1
cdr3_nt: TGCGCCAGCGGCCGGGACAGGGGATATAATGAGCAGTTCTTC
cdr3_aa: CASGRDRGYNEQFF

v_call: TRBV4-2
clone_size: many
j_call: TRBJ2-2
d_call: .
cdr3_nt: TGTGCCAGCAGCCAAGTGAGCGCGAACACCGGGGAGCTGTTTTTT
cdr3_aa: CASSQVSANTGELFF

v_call: TRBV7-9
clone_size: once
j_call: TRBJ1-1
d_call: TRBD1
cdr3_nt: TGTGCCAGCAGCTGGACAGGGGACTTGGCTGAAGCTTTCTTT
cdr3_aa: CASSWTGDLAEAFF

v_call: TRBV24-1
clone_size: .
j_call: TRBJ2-3
d_call: .
cdr3_nt: TGTGCCACCAGTGATTCCCGGGGCCGCACAGATACGCAGTATTTT
cdr3_aa: CATSDSRGRTDTQYF

v_call: TRBV20-1
clone_size: .
j_call: TRBJ2-1
d_call: .
cdr3_nt: TGCAGTGCTAGAGATCATGCGGGAAGCTCCTACAATGAGCAGTTCTTC
cdr3_aa: CSARDHAGSSYNEQFF

v_call: TRBV6-9
clone_size: .
j_call: TRBJ1-1
d_call: .
cdr3_nt: TGTGCCAGCAGTTATTCGAACGCGTCGAACACTGAAGCTTTCTTT
cdr3_aa: CASSYSNASNTEAFF

v_call: TRBV3-1
clone_size: .
j_call: TRBJ1-1
d_call: .
cdr3_nt: TGTGCCAGCAGCCAGGCCAGGGGCACTGAAGCTTTCTTT
cdr3_aa: CASSQARGTEAFF

v_call: TRBV12-3/TRBV12-4
clone_size: .
j_call: TRBJ2-3
d_call: .
cdr3_nt: TGTGCCAGCAGTTTGGGTTACGATACGCAGTATTTT
cdr3_aa: CASSLGYDTQYF

v_call: TRBV9
clone_size: once
j_call: TRBJ2-3
d_call: TRBD1
cdr3_nt: TGTGCCAGCAGCGTAGGGACAGGGGCAGATACGCAGTATTTT
cdr3_aa: CASSVGTGADTQYF

v_call: TRBV7-9
clone_size: .
j_call: TRBJ2-2
d_call: TRBD2
cdr3_nt: TGTGCCAGCAGCTCCCTACTAGCGGGGGGAAAGGTCGGCAACACCGGGGAGCTGTTTTTT
cdr3_aa: CASSSLLAGGKVGNTGELFF

v_call: TRBV11-3
clone_size: .
j_call: TRBJ2-3
d_call: .
cdr3_nt: TGTGCCAGCAGCCACCCCAATATCCGGCGGGCCTGGGGCACAGATACGCAGTATTTT
cdr3_aa: CASSHPNIRRAWGTDTQYF

v_call: TRBV20-1
clone_size: once
j_call: TRBJ2-7
d_call: .
cdr3_nt: TGCAGTGCTGCCCCCTTGGACGGTCCCTACGAGCAGTACTTC
cdr3_aa: CSAAPLDGPYEQYF

v_call: TRBV7-6
clone_size: .
j_call: TRBJ1-3
d_call: .
cdr3_nt: TGTGCCAGCAGCACTAGATTGAGAAACACCATATATTTT
cdr3_aa: CASSTRLRNTIYF

v_call: TRBV7-2
clone_size: many
j_call: TRBJ1-1
d_call: .
cdr3_nt: TGTGCCAGCAGCCCAGACAGGTTAAACACTGAAGCTTTCTTT
cdr3_aa: CASSPDRLNTEAFF

v_call: TRBV6-1
clone_size: few
j_call: TRBJ2-7
d_call: .
cdr3_nt: TGTGCCAGCGCGGAACAGACCTACGAGCAGTACTTC
cdr3_aa: CASAEQTYEQYF

v_call: TRBV4-1
clone_size: .
j_call: TRBJ2-7
d_call: .
cdr3_nt: TGCGCCAGCAGCCCCGAAGGGGATTACGAGCAGTACTTC
cdr3_aa: CASSPEGDYEQYF

v_call: TRBV9
clone_size: .
j_call: TRBJ2-1
d_call: .
cdr3_nt: TGTGCCAGCAGCCCTCCTCTAGGGGTTCAAACCATAGAGCAGTTCTTC
cdr3_aa: CASSPPLGVQTIEQFF

v_call: TRBV29-1
clone_size: few
j_call: TRBJ2-3
d_call: .
cdr3_nt: TGCAGCGTTGTTAGGGGGGGCACAGATACGCAGTATTTT
cdr3_aa: CSVVRGGTDTQYF

v_call: TRBV24-1
clone_size: .
j_call: TRBJ2-1
d_call: TRBD2
cdr3_nt: TGTGCCACCAGTGATTTGGTGACTAGCGAGTACAATGAGCAGTTCTTC
cdr3_aa: CATSDLVTSEYNEQFF

v_call: TRBV7-6
clone_size: .
j_call: TRBJ2-2
d_call: TRBD1
cdr3_nt: TGTGCCAGCAGCCCTAACAGGGGGGCCGGGGAGCTGTTTTTT
cdr3_aa: CASSPNRGAGELFF

v_call: TRBV9
clone_size: .
j_call: TRBJ2-1
d_call: .
cdr3_nt: TGTGCCAGCAGCCGGGACTCCCACTCCTACAATGAGCAGTTCTTC
cdr3_aa: CASSRDSHSYNEQFF

v_call: TRBV6-1
clone_size: .
j_call: TRBJ2-7
d_call: TRBD1
cdr3_nt: TGTGCCAGCAGACCAGGGACAGGGGGCGACTACGAGCAGTACTTC
cdr3_aa: CASRPGTGGDYEQYF

v_call: TRBV2
clone_size: .
j_call: TRBJ1-3
d_call: .
cdr3_nt: TGTGCCAGCAGTGTAAGGGACACCGGAAACACCATATATTTT
cdr3_aa: CASSVRDTGNTIYF